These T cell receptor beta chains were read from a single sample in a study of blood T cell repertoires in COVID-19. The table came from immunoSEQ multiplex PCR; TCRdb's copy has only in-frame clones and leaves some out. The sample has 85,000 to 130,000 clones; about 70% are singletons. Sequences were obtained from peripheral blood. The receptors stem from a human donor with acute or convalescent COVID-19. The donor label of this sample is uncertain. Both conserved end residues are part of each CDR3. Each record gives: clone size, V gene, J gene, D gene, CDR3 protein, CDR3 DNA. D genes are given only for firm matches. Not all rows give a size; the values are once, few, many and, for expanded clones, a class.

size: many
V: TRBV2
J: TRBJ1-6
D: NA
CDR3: CASSDRGWIESPLHF
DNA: TGTGCCAGCAGTGATCGAGGGTGGATAGAATCACCCCTCCACTTT

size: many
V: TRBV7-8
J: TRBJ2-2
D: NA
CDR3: CASSLSGQGTGELFF
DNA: TGTGCCAGCAGCCTTTCGGGACAAGGAACCGGGGAGCTGTTTTTT

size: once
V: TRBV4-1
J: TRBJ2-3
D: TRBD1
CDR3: CASSLTGTGGARGPDTQYF
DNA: TGCGCCAGCAGCCTGACCGGGACAGGGGGCGCGAGGGGCCCAGATACGCAGTATTTT

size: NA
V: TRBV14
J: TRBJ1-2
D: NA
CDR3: CASSQGGNRAYGYTF
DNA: TGTGCCAGCAGCCAAGGAGGGAACAGGGCCTATGGCTACACCTTC

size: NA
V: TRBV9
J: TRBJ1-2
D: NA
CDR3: CASTERGWGYGYTF
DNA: TGTGCCAGCACCGAACGGGGATGGGGCTATGGCTACACCTTC

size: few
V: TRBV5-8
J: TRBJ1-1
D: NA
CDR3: CASSLLGQGIPDTEAFF
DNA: TGTGCCAGCAGCTTGCTTGGGCAGGGTATCCCCGACACTGAAGCTTTCTTT

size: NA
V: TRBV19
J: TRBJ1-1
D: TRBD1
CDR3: CASSIANRGMNTEAFF
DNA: TGTGCCAGTAGTATAGCAAACAGGGGGATGAACACTGAAGCTTTCTTT

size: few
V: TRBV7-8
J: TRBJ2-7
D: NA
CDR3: CASSLAPADSEQYF
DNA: TGTGCCAGCAGCTTAGCGCCGGCGGACAGCGAGCAGTACTTC

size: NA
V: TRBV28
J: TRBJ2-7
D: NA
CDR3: CASSLSPGNYEQYF
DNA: TGTGCCAGCAGTTTATCCCCCGGGAACTACGAGCAGTACTTC

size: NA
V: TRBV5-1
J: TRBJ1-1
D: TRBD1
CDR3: CASSSSGQGRTEAFF
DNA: TGCGCCAGCAGCTCATCAGGACAGGGGAGGACTGAAGCTTTCTTT

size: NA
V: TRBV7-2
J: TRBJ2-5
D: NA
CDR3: CASSRLDSQETQYF
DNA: TGTGCCAGCAGCCGCCTAGACAGCCAAGAGACCCAGTACTTC

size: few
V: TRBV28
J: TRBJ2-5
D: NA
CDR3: CASSLGGNQETQYF
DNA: TGTGCCAGCAGTCTGGGGGGAAACCAAGAGACCCAGTACTTC

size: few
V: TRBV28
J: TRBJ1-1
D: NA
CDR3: CASDSLGDTEAFF
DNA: TGTGCCAGCGATTCTCTAGGGGACACTGAAGCTTTCTTT

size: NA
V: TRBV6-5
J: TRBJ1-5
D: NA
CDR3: CASCFIQGNQPQHF
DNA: TGTGCCAGCTGTTTTATACAGGGAAATCAGCCCCAGCATTTT

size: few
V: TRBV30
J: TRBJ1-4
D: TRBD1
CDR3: CAWSLSDRFNEKLFF
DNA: TGTGCCTGGAGTCTCTCGGACAGGTTTAATGAAAAACTGTTTTTT

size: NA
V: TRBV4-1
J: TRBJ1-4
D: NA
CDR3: CASSQRIGQTNEKLFF
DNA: TGCGCCAGCAGCCAACGGATCGGACAGACTAATGAAAAACTGTTTTTT

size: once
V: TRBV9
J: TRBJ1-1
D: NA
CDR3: CASSGGTKGRTEAFF
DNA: TGTGCCAGCAGCGGCGGGACCAAGGGACGCACTGAAGCTTTCTTT

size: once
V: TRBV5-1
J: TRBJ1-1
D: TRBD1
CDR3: CASSFLGQGTEAFF
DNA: TGCGCCAGCAGCTTTCTAGGACAGGGGACTGAAGCTTTCTTT

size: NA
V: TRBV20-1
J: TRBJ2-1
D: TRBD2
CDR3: CSASGLEGGEQFF
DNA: TGCAGTGCTAGTGGACTAGAGGGAGGTGAGCAGTTCTTC

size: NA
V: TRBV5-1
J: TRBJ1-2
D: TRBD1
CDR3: CASSSQTGTVGGYTF
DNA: TGCGCCAGCAGCTCCCAAACCGGGACAGTCGGAGGCTACACCTTC

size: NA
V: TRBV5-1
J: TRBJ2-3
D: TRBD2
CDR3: CASSFSGGNRDTQYF
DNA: TGCGCCAGCAGCTTTAGCGGGGGAAACCGGGATACGCAGTATTTT

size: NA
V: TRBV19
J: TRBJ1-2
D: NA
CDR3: CASTYRAGGYTF
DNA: TGTGCCAGTACTTACAGGGCCGGGGGCTACACCTTC

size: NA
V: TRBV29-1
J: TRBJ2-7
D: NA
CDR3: CSVGDSYEQYF
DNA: TGCAGCGTCGGGGATTCCTACGAGCAGTACTTC

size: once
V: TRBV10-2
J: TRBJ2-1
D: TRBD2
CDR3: CASSDIGTSTNEQFF
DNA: TGCGCCAGCAGTGACATCGGGACTAGTACGAATGAGCAGTTCTTC

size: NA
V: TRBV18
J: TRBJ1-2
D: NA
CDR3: CASSPDRNYGYTF
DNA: TGTGCCAGCTCACCGGACAGAAACTATGGCTACACCTTC

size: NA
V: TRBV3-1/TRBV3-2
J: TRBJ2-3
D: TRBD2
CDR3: CASSQEGLAGGGTDTQYF
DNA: TGTGCCAGCAGCCAAGAGGGACTAGCGGGGGGAGGCACAGATACGCAGTATTTT

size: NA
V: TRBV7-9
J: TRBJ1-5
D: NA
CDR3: CASSSRDSNQPQHF
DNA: TGTGCCAGCAGCTCCAGGGATAGCAATCAGCCCCAGCATTTT

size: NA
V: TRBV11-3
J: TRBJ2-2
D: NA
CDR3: CASSPRTGELFF
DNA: TGTGCCAGCAGCCCTAGGACCGGGGAGCTGTTTTTT

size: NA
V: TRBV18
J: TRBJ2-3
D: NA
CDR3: CASSPELADTQYF
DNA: TGTGCCAGCTCACCTGAACTAGCAGATACGCAGTATTTT

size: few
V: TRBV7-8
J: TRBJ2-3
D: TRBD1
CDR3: CASSPGQGADTDTQYF
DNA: TGTGCCAGCAGCCCGGGACAGGGGGCCGACACAGATACGCAGTATTTT

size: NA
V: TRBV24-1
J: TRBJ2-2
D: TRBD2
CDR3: CATPPGLAEYMNTGELFF
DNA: TGTGCCACTCCTCCGGGACTAGCGGAATACATGAACACCGGGGAGCTGTTTTTT

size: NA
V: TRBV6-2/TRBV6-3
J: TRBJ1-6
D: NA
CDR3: CASSYRGDSPLHF
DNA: TGTGCCAGCAGTTACCGCGGGGATTCACCCCTCCACTTT

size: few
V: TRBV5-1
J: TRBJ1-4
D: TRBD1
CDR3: CASSLNRGHEKLFF
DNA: TGCGCCAGCAGCTTGAACAGGGGGCATGAAAAACTGTTTTTT

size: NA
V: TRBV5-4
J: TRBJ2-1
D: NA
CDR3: CASSHRDRQNNEQFF
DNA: TGTGCCAGCAGCCATCGCGACAGGCAAAACAATGAGCAGTTCTTC

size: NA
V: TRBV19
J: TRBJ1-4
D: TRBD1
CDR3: CASSTGTAKLFF
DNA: TGTGCCAGTAGTACTGGGACAGCTAAACTGTTTTTT

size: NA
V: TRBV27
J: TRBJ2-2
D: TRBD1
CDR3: CASSRQGRAGELFF
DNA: TGTGCCAGCAGCCGACAGGGGCGAGCCGGGGAGCTGTTTTTT

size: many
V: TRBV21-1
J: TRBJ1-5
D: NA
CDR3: CASTGPFLTGRNQPQHF
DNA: TGTGCCAGCACCGGTCCGTTCTTGACAGGGCGAAATCAGCCCCAGCATTTT

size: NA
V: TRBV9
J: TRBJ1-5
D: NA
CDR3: CASSPGGDYNQPQHF
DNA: TGTGCCAGCAGCCCGGGGGGGGACTACAATCAGCCCCAGCATTTT

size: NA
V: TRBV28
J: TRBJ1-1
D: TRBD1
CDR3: CASSLGPGQDTEAFF
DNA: TGTGCCAGCAGTTTAGGGCCTGGACAGGACACTGAAGCTTTCTTT

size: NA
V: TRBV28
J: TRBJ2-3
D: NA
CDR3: CASRVQGLTDTQYF
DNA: TGTGCCAGCAGGGTTCAGGGCCTAACAGATACGCAGTATTTT

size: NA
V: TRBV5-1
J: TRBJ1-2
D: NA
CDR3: CASSAGPPPSDYGYTF
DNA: TGCGCCAGCAGCGCGGGACCGCCACCTTCGGACTATGGCTACACCTTC

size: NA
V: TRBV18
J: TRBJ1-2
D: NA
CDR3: CASSPAGEGYGYTF
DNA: TGTGCCAGCTCACCGGCAGGGGAGGGCTATGGCTACACCTTC

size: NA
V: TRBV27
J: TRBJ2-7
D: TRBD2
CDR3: CASTPLASGGPRTYEQYF
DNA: TGTGCCAGCACCCCACTGGCTAGCGGGGGGCCCCGCACCTACGAGCAGTACTTC

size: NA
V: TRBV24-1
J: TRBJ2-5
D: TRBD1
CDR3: CATSDPGTGQETQYF
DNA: TGTGCCACCAGTGACCCCGGGACAGGGCAAGAGACCCAGTACTTC

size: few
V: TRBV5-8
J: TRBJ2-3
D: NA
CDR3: CASSLRGWGTQYF
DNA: TGTGCCAGCAGCTTGCGGGGGTGGGGTACGCAGTATTTT

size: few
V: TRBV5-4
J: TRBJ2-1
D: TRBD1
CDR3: CASSSNTGAGQFF
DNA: TGTGCCAGCAGCTCCAATACAGGGGCCGGGCAGTTCTTC

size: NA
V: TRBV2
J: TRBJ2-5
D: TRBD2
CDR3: CASSDGLGGTQYF
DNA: TGTGCCAGCAGTGACGGACTAGGAGGGACCCAGTACTTC

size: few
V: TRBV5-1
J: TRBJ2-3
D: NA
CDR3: CASSPNVQALFGYF
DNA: TGCGCCAGCAGCCCAAATGTACAGGCCCTGTTTGGATATTTT

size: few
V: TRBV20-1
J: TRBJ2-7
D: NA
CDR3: CSAGTGYEQYF
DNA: TGCAGTGCTGGGACTGGCTACGAGCAGTACTTC

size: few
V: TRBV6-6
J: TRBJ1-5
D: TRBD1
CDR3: CASSKTGISNQPQHF
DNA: TGTGCCAGCAGCAAGACAGGGATCAGCAATCAGCCCCAGCATTTT

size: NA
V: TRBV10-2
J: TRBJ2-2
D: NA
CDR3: CASRAQGPGELFF
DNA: TGCGCCAGCAGAGCACAGGGTCCCGGGGAGCTGTTTTTT